The T cell receptor (beta chain) described here comes from a study of cytomegalovirus exposure and HLA in healthy donors (dated by TCRdb to the late 2010s). With respect to the entire study: According to an earlier analysis of several hundred of the donors, roughly 180 million T cells yielded 90 million to 130 million unique TCR beta sequences and 276 Gb of sequence data. To predict cytomegalovirus infection status, the study combined high-throughput TCR immunosequencing, statistical association of individual TCRs with disease status, and machine learning. Besides the first cohort of 550 to 750 subjects, a separate validation cohort made up of about 120 different subjects was used. An earlier analysis of a few hundred of the donors applied high-throughput TCR beta sequencing to assess whether each TCR beta V gene segment acted as functional or pseudogenic. HLA typing included class I and class II loci at four-digit resolution. Among roughly 400 genotyped donors of the cohort, an average of roughly 230,000 unique TCR beta nucleotide sequences was sequenced per donor, of which 15% to 20% were non-productive. The study aimed to test whether signatures of past pathogen exposure could be identified by cataloging public T cell receptors. Of the roughly 430 genotyped donors, approximately 80% fell in the genetic ancestry cluster associated with self-reported Caucasian donors. The later analysis used no new phenotypic data to find candidate immune exposures, relying instead on TCR beta sequences and their occurrence across donors. Using immunosequencing, the study profiled T cell repertoires from fewer than 700 subjects and related those repertoires to cytomegalovirus serostatus. The number of typed donors differed by locus: about 629-640 for A, B, C, DRB1 and DQB1; approximately 520 for DQA1; approximately 600 for DPA1; and around 490 for DPB1. All discovery cohort repertoires had been generated using a single sequencing platform. Alongside the repertoire data, information on donor age, sex, ethnicity and CMV serostatus was compiled. In a later genetic analysis, genome-wide SNP genotypes for about three fifths of the 666 donors were used, and that subset was treated as a discovery cohort. To study patterns of TCR occurrence, a later analysis re-analyzed previously published TCR beta repertoires from 666 donors and added high-resolution HLA genotyping. An early release covering 550 to 650 HLA-typed donors comprised about 310 gigabases of sequencing data and around 85 million unique TCR sequences. Several DR-DQ haplotypes were treated as single units for association and clustering because of strong linkage in the cohort.

The library was built by means of the immunoSEQ multiplex PCR assay. A mixture of 60 forward primers for TCR Vbeta segments and 13 reverse primers for TCR Jbeta segments was used in the multiplex PCR. Amplification of the CDR3 region of rearranged TCR beta genes was performed with a multiplex PCR assay on genomic DNA. On the Illumina HiSeq System, the amplified TCR beta libraries were sequenced as 87-base-pair reads. The original methods were these. A later analysis tallied tens of millions of unique TCR beta chains across the 610 or so repertoires, and about 10 million of those chains were shared by two or more donors. Raw reads were error-corrected and collapsed into unique sequences by a nearest-neighbor algorithm in which closely related sequences were merged to remove PCR and sequencing errors. CDR3 sequences were aligned to IMGT reference sequences to assign V, D and J gene segments. For a sequence to be retained, at least a six-nucleotide match to both a V gene segment and a J gene segment was required. A rearrangement counted as productive if the CDR3 had no stop codons and remained in frame with V and J, and every other rearrangement counted as non-productive. CDR3 was defined according to IMGT convention as the region running from the second conserved V-encoded cysteine to the conserved J-encoded phenylalanine. In an earlier analysis of around 600 of the donors, sequences lacking an unambiguous match to a single V gene segment were excluded. In an earlier analysis of approximately 610 of the donors, V segments were called functional above 56.7% productive rearrangements and were called segregating when the between-donor standard deviation exceeded 5%. To diagnose cytomegalovirus status from the catalog of TCR beta chain sequences, a statistical classification framework was built. V and J gene assignment, in a later analysis, came from comparing TCR nucleotide sequences with IMGT/GENE-DB human TR gene sequences. The TCRdist pipeline was used in a later analysis to assign CDR3 sequences and most-parsimonious VDJ recombination scenarios. In a later analysis, each TCR beta chain was defined by its CDR3 amino acid sequence together with its V-gene family, and reads without a unique V-gene family were excluded. A later analysis removed over 500 highly shared, low-generation-probability nucleotide sequences to deal with suspected cross-contamination and a sequencing artifact. A later analysis calculated a clonal expansion index for each public chain from normalized within-repertoire ranks of inferred template counts. In a later analysis, generation probabilities were computed with a VDJ recombination model fitted to out-of-frame rearrangements, and the resulting probabilities were checked against IGoR. In a later analysis, hypergeometric tests were used to score TCR-TCR, TCR-HLA and TCR-CMV co-occurrence, with a repertoire-size bias correction applied to TCR pairs. In a later analysis, false discovery rates were estimated by permuting HLA or CMV assignments 20 times. In a later analysis, co-occurring TCRs were grouped using DBSCAN, with TCRdist sequence similarity added in when clustering inside HLA-allele-positive subsets. For co-occurrence clustering, repertoires with fewer than 30,000 or more than 120,000 public chains were excluded, along with five repertoires with anomalous nucleotide sharing. TCRdb re-hosts the immuneACCESS table, in-frame sequences only. Its copies lack some clones; in the studies checked, an unresolved V gene accounts for under half of them, and the cause for the rest is not known. For V, J and clone size, that table is used; D and trimming come from the DNA. In this sample the table shows roughly 140,000 clones, roughly 70% of which occur a single time. The ten largest account for roughly 4% of the sample.

In total, roughly 710 healthy bone marrow donors made up the cohort. At the time of sampling, all cohort members were nominally healthy, though unrecorded immune exposures were likely present. The donor tested CMV seronegative, placing the donor among the approximately 360 seronegative members of the cohort. Each donor provided a peripheral blood sample, and peripheral blood mononuclear cells were used for TCR beta sequencing. Genomic DNA was extracted from the blood cell samples with the Qiagen DNeasy Blood Extraction Kit. CDR1 and CDR2 are drawn from the germline V gene: MDHEN, SYDVKM. The CDR3 starts with the cysteine, ends with the phenylalanine, and has 18 residues. Of the read, only the CDR3 DNA is kept; its 54 bases are in frame from base 1. Germline trimming: 3 bases from V, 3 bases from J; junction bases outside gene matches: 14. Beyond this particular receptor, the publication reports: A later analysis found that HLA-associated TCR beta chains were more clonally expanded and had lower generation probabilities than equally common non-associated chains. In a later analysis, the rate of TCR association differed among HLA loci, with DRB1 alleles having the most associated TCRs and HLA-C alleles having the fewest. Roughly uniform sequencing depth across donors was assumed in presence/absence analyses, although this assumption may not hold. In a later analysis, several top co-occurrence clusters were reported to appear linked to parvovirus B19, influenza, CMV and Epstein-Barr virus. It was suggested by the authors that the approach could potentially be generalized to other disease states and immunological phenotypes. Three of the identified cytomegalovirus-associated TCR beta chains were confirmed in vitro to be specific for cytomegalovirus antigens. Because counts were too low, roughly 17 rarely observed V segments, including chromosome 9 orphons, were left out of the earlier analysis of 500 to 650 of the donors. Compared with the roughly 670-donor mean, donors in an Asian-associated ancestry cluster had fewer N-insertions in productive TCRs, according to a later genetic analysis. Strong co-occurrence of HLA alleles, especially DR and DQ, made assigning TCR associations to individual alleles difficult. HLA typing was unavailable for some donors at each locus, so association tests used only the typed subset. A further reported finding was that TCR beta sequences accurately predicted the HLA-A and HLA-B alleles for most subjects in the first cohort. The cohort was sequenced for TCR beta chains only, and without alpha or paired-chain data the features that could be detected were limited. Some IMGT-functional V segments, including TRBV6-2 and TRBV6-3, could not be distinguished by the 87-base-pair reads and were therefore excluded. Correlated functional status among segregating V segments might reflect linkage disequilibrium, but an unknown experimental factor could not be ruled out. The study listed 164 TCR beta chains as associated with cytomegalovirus. Across donors, most TCR sequences were observed very rarely, whereas some public TCRs were present in many individuals. Specific HLA alleles were associated with 15,000 to 20,000 TCR beta sequences at a false discovery rate of 0.05 in a later analysis. A cluster of highly shared sequence variants was judged likely to represent a technical artifact of the sequencing pipeline. V-gene and J-gene trimming of TCR beta chains was associated with a missense DCLRE1C variant in a later genetic analysis, and the association was replicated in an independent cohort. A later analysis found that most CMV-associated TCR beta chains appeared HLA-restricted, with HLA associations seemingly driven largely by CMV exposure. The only immune exposure information available for the cohort was CMV serostatus. The classifier was reported to diagnose cytomegalovirus status with high specificity and sensitivity in both the original and validation cohorts. Broadly in line with IMGT annotations, most TCR beta V segments showed up in productive rearrangements about 87% or about 30% of the time in an earlier analysis of 587 of the donors.

Note on this clone: The antigen it recognizes is unknown. It has no much larger one-base neighbor in the sample; base qualities were not kept.

Recombination connected TRBV28 to TRBJ1-2; 9 central nucleotides agree with TRBD1. The sequencing sample was made of PBMCs. The sequence came from a man aged 55 to 70 in good health and CMV-seronegative. Here the CDR3 is given as CASSFPHGGTGGDYGYTF. The sequenced DNA: TGTGCCAGCAGTTTCCCGCATGGGGGAACAGGGGGCGACTATGGCTACACCTTC.